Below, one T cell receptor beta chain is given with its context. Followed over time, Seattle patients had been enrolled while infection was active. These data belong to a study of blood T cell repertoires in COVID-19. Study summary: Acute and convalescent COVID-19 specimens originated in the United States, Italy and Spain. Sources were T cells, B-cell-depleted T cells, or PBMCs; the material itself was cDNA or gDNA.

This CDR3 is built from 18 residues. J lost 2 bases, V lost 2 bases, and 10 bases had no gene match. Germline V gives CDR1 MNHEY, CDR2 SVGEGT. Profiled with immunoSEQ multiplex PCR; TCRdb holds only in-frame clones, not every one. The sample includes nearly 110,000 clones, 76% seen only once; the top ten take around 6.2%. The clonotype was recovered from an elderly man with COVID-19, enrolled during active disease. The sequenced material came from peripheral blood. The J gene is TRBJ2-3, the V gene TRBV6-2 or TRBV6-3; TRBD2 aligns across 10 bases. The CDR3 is CASSYPSKLAGHTDTQYF. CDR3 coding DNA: TGTGCCAGCAGTTACCCTTCGAAACTAGCGGGGCACACAGATACGCAGTATTTT.